Listed here are 9 T cell receptor beta chains from one sample, sequenced in a study of Ad26.COV2.S vaccination and SARS-CoV-2 variants. TCRdb keeps only in-frame clones here, not all; method: immunoSEQ multiplex PCR. The sample gives 300,000 to 400,000 clones, around nine tenths of which show up once; about 3.4% is in the top ten. Sample treatment: roughly 20 received Ad26.COV2.S at low or high dose, single or two shots; 5 received placebo; per-sample allocation not given. Sampling occurred on day 63 after the first vaccine or placebo injection. The sample in question was peripheral blood, obtained in a trial of Ad26.COV2.S vaccine versus placebo. These receptors were obtained from a person between 18 and 60 years old who received the Ad26.COV2.S COVID-19 vaccine or a placebo.

As regards this clone: This sample also contains other DNA sequences that code for the same CDR3. The genes are TRBV4-2 and TRBJ2-5; 7 nucleotides match TRBD1. J lost 4 bases, V lost 0 bases, and 8 bases had no gene match. CDR1 and CDR2 from the germline V gene are LGHNA and YNFKEQ. The CDR3 is 16 amino acids. The CDR3 spells CASSQDQTGRSETQYF. The DNA of the CDR3 is TGTGCCAGCAGCCAAGACCAGACAGGGCGGTCAGAGACCCAGTACTTC.

The chain combines TRBV6-2 or TRBV6-3 with TRBJ1-6; D is unclear. The germline gives CDR1 MNHEY, CDR2 SVGEGT. The ends were cut back, 6 bases at V and 10 bases at J, with 16 bases in the middle. The CDR3 is 14 residues long. CDR3 loop: CASSNMGNGSPLHF. The CDR3 coding sequence is TGTGCCAGCAGCAACATGGGAAATGGGTCACCCCTCCACTTT.

V gene TRBV18 combines with J gene TRBJ1-5; D is perhaps TRBD1 (6 bases). Germline CDR1 KGHSH, CDR2 LQKENI. The CDR3 covers 12 residues. Between the trimmed V and J ends, which lost 3 bases and 8 bases, there was a span of 8 bases. For the CDR3, the DNA is TGTGCCAGCTCACCGGGGGGCGAGCCCCAGCATTTT. Its protein product is CASSPGGEPQHF.

The chain uses TRBV7-9 and TRBJ2-2; 7 bases line up with TRBD2. CDR3 length: 15 amino acids. The germline CDR1 and CDR2 sequences are SEHNR and FQNEAQ (reference sequence). The trim removed 1 base at V and 7 bases at J, leaving 6 bases unmatched. The CDR3 sequence: CASSLETSLGGELFF. The DNA for the CDR3 is TGTGCCAGCAGCTTAGAGACTAGCTTGGGCGGGGAGCTGTTTTTT. The full variable domain, its missing parts supplied by reference TRBV7-9 and TRBJ2-2, is DTGVSQNPRHKITKRGQNVTFRCDPISEHNRLYWYRQTLGQGPEFLTYFQNEAQLEKSRLLSDRFSAERPKGSFSTLEIQRTEQGDSAMYLCASSLETSLGGELFFGEGSRLTVL.

The J gene is TRBJ2-7, the V gene TRBV5-1; D is undetermined. V gave up 0 bases and J gave up 2 bases, with 12 bases separating them. The CDR3 spans 15 residues. Germline V CDR1 and CDR2: SGHRS, YFSETQ. The chain's CDR3 is CASSLGVQWAYEQYF. CDR3 in DNA: TGCGCCAGCAGCTTGGGAGTCCAGTGGGCCTACGAGCAGTACTTC.

The rearrangement uses TRBV2 and TRBJ2-3, with 7 nucleotides matching TRBD2. Germline-derived CDR1 and CDR2 are SNHLY and FYNNEI. With 6 bases clipped from V and 9 bases from J, the junction kept 18 bases outside the gene matches. This CDR3 spans 16 amino acids. The CDR3 coding sequence is TGTGCCAGCAGGACCGAGAGTAGCGGGTCATGGAGGACGCAGTATTTT. Protein product: CASRTESSGSWRTQYF.

This clone came up once. The chain recombines TRBV18 with TRBJ1-3; no definite D call. The CDR3 is made up of 15 amino acids. The V end was cut by 2 bases, the J end by 4 bases, with 12 bases between. The germline V gene has CDR1 KGHSH and CDR2 LQKENI. This CDR3 is CASSPTSGIGNTIYF. As DNA, the CDR3 is TGTGCCAGCTCACCAACGAGCGGGATCGGAAACACCATATATTTT. Drawing the rest from reference TRBV18 and TRBJ1-3, the complete variable domain is NAGVMQNPRHLVRRRGQEARLRCSPMKGHSHVYWYRQLPEEGLKFMVYLQKENIIDESGMPKERFSAEFPKEGPSILRIQQVVRGDSAAYFCASSPTSGIGNTIYFGEGSWLTVV.

The gene calls are TRBV19 and TRBJ1-1; D not certain. The CDR3 loop spans 14 amino acids. Trimming pared 6 bases from V and 6 bases from J, leaving 17 bases between. Germline CDR1 and CDR2: LNHDA and SQIVND (reference sequence). CDR3 DNA sequence: TGTGCCAGTAGCAGAATGGGAGTAGGCGCTGAAGCTTTCTTT. Protein product: CASSRMGVGAEAFF.

This chain uses TRBV3-1 (or the pseudogene TRBV3-2) with TRBJ1-2; maybe TRBD1 (5 bases). Trimming left V 0 bases short and J 3 bases short, with 14 bases between. This CDR3 comprises 16 residues. Germline CDR1 reads LGHDT; CDR2 reads YNNKEL (reference sequence). Here the CDR3 DNA reads TGTGCCAGCAGCCAAGAAGCGACAGAGTCCCACTATGGCTACACCTTC. This codes for CASSQEATESHYGYTF.